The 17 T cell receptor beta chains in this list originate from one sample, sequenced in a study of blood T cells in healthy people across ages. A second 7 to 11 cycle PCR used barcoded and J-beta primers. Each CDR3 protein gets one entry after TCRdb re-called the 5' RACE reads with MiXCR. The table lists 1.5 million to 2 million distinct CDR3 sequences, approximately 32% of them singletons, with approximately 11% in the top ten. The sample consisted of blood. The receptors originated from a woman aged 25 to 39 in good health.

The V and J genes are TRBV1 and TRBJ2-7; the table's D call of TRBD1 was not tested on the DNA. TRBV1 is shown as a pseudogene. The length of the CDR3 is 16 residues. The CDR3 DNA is TGCACCAGCAGCCTCGGATCGACAGACCTTACCTACGAGCAGTACTTC. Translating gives CTSSLGSTDLTYEQYF.

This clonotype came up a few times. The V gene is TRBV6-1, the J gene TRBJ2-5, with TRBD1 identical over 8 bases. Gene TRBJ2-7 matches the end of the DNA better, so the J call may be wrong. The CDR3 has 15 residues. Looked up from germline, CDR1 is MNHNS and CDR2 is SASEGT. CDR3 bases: TGTGCCAGCAGTGGGCCGGGACAGGAGATCTACGAGCAGTACTTC. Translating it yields CASSGPGQEIYEQYF.

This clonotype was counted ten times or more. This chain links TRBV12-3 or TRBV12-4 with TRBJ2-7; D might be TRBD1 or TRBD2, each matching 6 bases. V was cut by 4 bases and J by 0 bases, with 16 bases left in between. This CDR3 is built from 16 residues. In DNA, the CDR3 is TGTGCCAGCAGTTCCCCCTGGGGGGCAGACTCCTACGAGCAGTACTTC. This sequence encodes CASSSPWGADSYEQYF.

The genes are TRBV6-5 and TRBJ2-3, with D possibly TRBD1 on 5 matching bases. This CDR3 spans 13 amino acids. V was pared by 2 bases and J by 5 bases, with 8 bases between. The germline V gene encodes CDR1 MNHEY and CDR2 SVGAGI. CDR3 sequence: CASSYTQGDTQYF. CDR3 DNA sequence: TGTGCCAGCAGTTACACCCAGGGAGATACGCAGTATTTT.

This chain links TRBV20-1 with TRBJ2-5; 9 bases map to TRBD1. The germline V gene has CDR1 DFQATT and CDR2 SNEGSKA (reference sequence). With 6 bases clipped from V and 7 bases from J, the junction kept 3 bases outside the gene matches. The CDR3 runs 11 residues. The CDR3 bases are TGCAGTGCGACAGGGGGAGGGACCCAGTACTTC. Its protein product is CSATGGGTQYF.

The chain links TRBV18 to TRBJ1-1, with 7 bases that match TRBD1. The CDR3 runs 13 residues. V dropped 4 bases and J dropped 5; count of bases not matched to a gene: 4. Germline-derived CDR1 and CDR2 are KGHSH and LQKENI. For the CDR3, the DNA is TGTGCCAGCTCACAGGGGGCAGGGACTGAAGCTTTCTTT. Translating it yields CASSQGAGTEAFF. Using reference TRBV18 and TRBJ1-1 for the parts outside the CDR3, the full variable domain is NAGVMQNPRHLVRRRGQEARLRCSPMKGHSHVYWYRQLPEEGLKFMVYLQKENIIDESGMPKERFSAEFPKEGPSILRIQQVVRGDSAAYFCASSQGAGTEAFFGQGTRLTVV.

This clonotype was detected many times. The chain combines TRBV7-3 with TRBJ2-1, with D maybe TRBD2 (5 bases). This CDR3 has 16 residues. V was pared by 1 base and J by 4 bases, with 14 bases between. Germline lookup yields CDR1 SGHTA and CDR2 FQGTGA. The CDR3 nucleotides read TGTGCCAGCAGCTTAAAGGTCCTAGGAGGTTACAATGAGCAGTTCTTC. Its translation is CASSLKVLGGYNEQFF. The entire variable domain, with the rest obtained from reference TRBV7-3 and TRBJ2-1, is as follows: GAGVSQTPSNKVTEKGKYVELRCDPISGHTALYWYRQSLGQGPEFLIYFQGTGAADDSGLPNDRFFAVRPEGSVSTLKIQRTERGDSAVYLCASSLKVLGGYNEQFFGPGTRLTVL.

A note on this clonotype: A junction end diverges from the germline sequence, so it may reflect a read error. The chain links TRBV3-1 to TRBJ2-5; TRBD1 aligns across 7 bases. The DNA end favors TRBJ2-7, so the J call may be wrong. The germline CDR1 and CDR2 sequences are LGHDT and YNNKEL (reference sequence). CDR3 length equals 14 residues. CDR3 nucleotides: TGTGCCGGCAGCCACAACAGGGGCGCCTACGAGCAGTACTTC. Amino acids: CAGSHNRGAYEQYF.

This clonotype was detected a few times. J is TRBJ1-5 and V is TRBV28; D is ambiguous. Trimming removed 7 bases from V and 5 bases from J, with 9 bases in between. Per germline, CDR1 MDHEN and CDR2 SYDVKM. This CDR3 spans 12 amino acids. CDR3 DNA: TGTGCCAGCAATGGGCGCCATCAGCCCCAGCATTTT. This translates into CASNGRHQPQHF. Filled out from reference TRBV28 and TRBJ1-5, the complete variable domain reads DVKVTQSSRYLVKRTGEKVFLECVQDMDHENMFWYRQDPGLGLRLIYFSYDVKMKEKGDIPEGYSVSREKKERFSLILESASTNQTSMYLCASNGRHQPQHFGDGTRLSIL.

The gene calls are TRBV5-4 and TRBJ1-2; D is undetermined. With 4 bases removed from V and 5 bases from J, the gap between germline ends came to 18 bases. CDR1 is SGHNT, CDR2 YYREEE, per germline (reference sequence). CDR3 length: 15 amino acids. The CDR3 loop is CASSQDGGLGYGYTF. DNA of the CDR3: TGTGCCAGCAGCCAGGATGGCGGGTTGGGATATGGCTACACCTTC.

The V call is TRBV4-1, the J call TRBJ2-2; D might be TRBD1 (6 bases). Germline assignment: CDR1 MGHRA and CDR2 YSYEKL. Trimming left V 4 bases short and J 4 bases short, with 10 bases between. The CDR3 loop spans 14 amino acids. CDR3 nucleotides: TGCGCCAGCAGCCTCCGGACAGTCACCGGGGAGCTGTTTTTT. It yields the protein CASSLRTVTGELFF.

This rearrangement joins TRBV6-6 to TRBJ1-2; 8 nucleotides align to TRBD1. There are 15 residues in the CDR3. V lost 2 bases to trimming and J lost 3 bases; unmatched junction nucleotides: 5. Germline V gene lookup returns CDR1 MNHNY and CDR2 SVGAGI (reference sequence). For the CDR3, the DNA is TGTGCCAGCAGTTACCAGGGGGCAGGTTACTATGGCTACACCTTC. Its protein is CASSYQGAGYYGYTF.

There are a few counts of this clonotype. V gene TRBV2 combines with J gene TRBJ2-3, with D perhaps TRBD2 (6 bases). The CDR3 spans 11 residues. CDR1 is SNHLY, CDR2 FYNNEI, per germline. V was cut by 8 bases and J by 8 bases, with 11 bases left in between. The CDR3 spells CASGGYGTQYF. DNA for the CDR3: TGTGCCAGCGGGGGGTATGGTACGCAGTATTTT. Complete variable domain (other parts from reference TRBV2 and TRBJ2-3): EPEVTQTPSHQVTQMGQEVILRCVPISNHLYFYWYRQILGQKVEFLVSFYNNEISEKSEIFDDQFSVERPDGSNFTLKIRSTKLEDSAMYFCASGGYGTQYFGPGTRLTVL.

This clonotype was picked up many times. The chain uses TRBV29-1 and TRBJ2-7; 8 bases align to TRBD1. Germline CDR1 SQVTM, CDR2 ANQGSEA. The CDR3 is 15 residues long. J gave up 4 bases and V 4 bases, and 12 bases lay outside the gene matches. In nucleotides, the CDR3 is TGCAGCGTTGGGAAGCCCGGGACAGGAGGATACGAGCAGTACTTC. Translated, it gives CSVGKPGTGGYEQYF.

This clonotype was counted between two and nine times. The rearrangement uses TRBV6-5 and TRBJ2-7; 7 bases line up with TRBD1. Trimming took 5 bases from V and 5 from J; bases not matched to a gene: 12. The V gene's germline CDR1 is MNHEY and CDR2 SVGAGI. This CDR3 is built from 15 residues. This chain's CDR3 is CASSPATGIFHEQYF. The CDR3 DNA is TGTGCCAGCAGTCCTGCGACAGGGATTTTTCACGAGCAGTACTTC.

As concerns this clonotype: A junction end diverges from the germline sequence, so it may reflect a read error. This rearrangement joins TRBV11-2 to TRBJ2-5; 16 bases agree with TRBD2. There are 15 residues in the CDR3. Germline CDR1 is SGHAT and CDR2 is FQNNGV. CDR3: CASSPGTSGRETRYF. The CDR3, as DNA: TGTGCCAGCAGCCCAGGGACTAGCGGGAGGGAGACCCGGTACTTC.

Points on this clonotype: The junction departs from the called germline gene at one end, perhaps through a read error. The DNA of the CDR3 is TGCAGCGCTAGAGATTACCGGGCGAGGCAGCCCCAGCATTTT. This encodes CSARDYRARQPQHF. The V and J genes are TRBV20-1 and TRBJ1-5; D gene unclear. This CDR3 has 14 amino acids. The germline gives CDR1 DFQATT, CDR2 SNEGSKA (reference sequence).